The clone carrying this T cell receptor (beta chain) was counted ten times or more. Its target is unknown. Germline V gene lookup returns CDR1 MNHEY and CDR2 SVGAGI. This CDR3 is 18 amino acids long. V lost 2 bases and J lost 0, with 17 bases in between. The source of the sample is a study of T-cell reconstitution after alpha-beta-depleted transplantation in children. Study-wide points: At day 60, the high TCRbeta diversity found in some patients originated from recipient T cells and thymic progenitors that had survived. A year post-transplant, T-cell counts and diversity derived mostly from newly produced T cells.

Library preparation (for TCRbeta) was performed with unique molecular identifiers. TCRdb analysed the PCR reads with MiXCR anew, one entry per CDR3 protein. The sample includes 150,000 to 250,000 distinct CDR3 sequences, approximately 6% of them seen just once. This clonotype originated in a girl in the first two years of life with combined immunodeficiency, due to receive a stem cell transplant. The sample was PBMCs, taken before TCRalphabeta/CD19-depleted stem cell transplant. V and J are TRBV6-5 and TRBJ2-1, with D hard to call. The CDR3 is CASSYRTLPRISYNEQFF. The DNA for the CDR3 is TGTGCCAGCAGTTACCGTACCCTTCCCCGAATCTCCTACAATGAGCAGTTCTTC.